This passage covers 18 T cell receptor beta chains from one sample sequenced in a study of T cell repertoires in cytomegalovirus infection. TCRdb called the reads again in MiXCR, with one record for every CDR3 protein. The data show about 83,000 distinct CDR3 sequences, with approximately 30% seen just once and more than 70% held by the top ten. The antigens for these receptors are not known. Here the sequenced sample was CD8+ T cells from cultured PBMCs, taken from culture after CMV antigen stimulation. These receptors all come from a human donor in good health (CMV status not recorded). Some clones in this sample may be carry-over from other donors' samples.

This clonotype occurred a few times. This chain uses TRBV10-3 with TRBJ2-5; D remains unclear. Trimming took off 9 bases at V and 0 bases at J, with 5 bases between the two ends. Germline V gene data show CDR1 as ENHRY and CDR2 as SYGVKD. The CDR3 spans 11 residues. The CDR3 reads CAISDQETQYF. In DNA form, the CDR3 reads TGTGCCATTTCAGACCAAGAGACCCAGTACTTC.

This clonotype appeared a few times. J is TRBJ1-6 and V is TRBV24-1; 7 positions match TRBD1. J gave up 8 bases and V 3 bases, and 9 bases lay outside the gene matches. Germline CDR1 is KGHDR and CDR2 is SFDVKD. The CDR3 consists of 16 residues. CDR3 sequence reads: CATSDGSQGKYSPLHF. The DNA for the CDR3 is TGTGCCACCAGTGATGGATCACAGGGGAAGTATTCACCCCTCCACTTT.

The V call is TRBV12-3 or TRBV12-4, the J call TRBJ2-1; possible D gene TRBD2, 6 bases. The ends were cut back, 4 bases at V and 8 bases at J, with 12 bases in the middle. The CDR3 contains 13 residues. CDR3 sequence (DNA): TGTGCCAGCAGTTCCCCCGGGGGACATGAGCAGTTCTTC. Translation: CASSSPGGHEQFF.

The chain carries TRBV9 and TRBJ2-3; 9 bases match TRBD1. Losses at the gene ends were 4 bases for V and 5 bases for J; bases not matched to a gene: 14. The CDR3 loop spans 17 amino acids. Germline V CDR1 and CDR2: SGDLS, YYNGEE. For the CDR3, the DNA is TGTGCCAGCAGCTTGGGAAGGGGGACAGGGTATGAAGATACGCAGTATTTT. It specifies CASSLGRGTGYEDTQYF.

This clonotype has just a few counts. The genes are TRBV2 and TRBJ2-1, with a tentative D call TRBD1 (6 bases). This CDR3 is 14 amino acids long. V was cut by 4 bases and J by 3 bases, with 10 bases left in between. The germline V gene has CDR1 SNHLY and CDR2 FYNNEI. The CDR3: CASSVDSSYNEQFF. The DNA of the CDR3 is TGTGCCAGCAGTGTGGACAGTAGCTACAATGAGCAGTTCTTC.

The rearrangement links TRBV27 to TRBJ2-7; 7 bases are a match to TRBD1. This CDR3 spans 13 amino acids. V was clipped by 5 bases and J by 3 bases; unmatched bases: 4. The V gene's germline CDR1 is MNHEY and CDR2 SMNVEV (reference sequence). CDR3 amino acids: CASSKGQLYEQYF. The CDR3 nucleotides are TGTGCCAGCAGTAAGGGACAGCTCTACGAGCAGTACTTC.

The chain uses TRBV13 and TRBJ1-6, with TRBD1 identical over 8 bases. This CDR3 comprises 15 residues. V lost 1 base, J lost 9 bases, and 5 bases stayed unmatched. Per the germline V gene, CDR1 is PRHDT and CDR2 is FYEKMQ (reference sequence). The CDR3 bases are TGTGCCAGCAGCTTAGCCCAGGGGGCGAGTTCACCCCTCCACTTT. This translates into CASSLAQGASSPLHF.

This chain joins TRBV19 and TRBJ2-3; TRBD2 matches at 8 bases. This CDR3 is 14 amino acids long. V shed 7 bases, J shed 2 bases, and the junction held 5 bases outside the gene matches. Germline lookup yields CDR1 LNHDA and CDR2 SQIVND (reference sequence). CDR3 region: CASNGGGFTDTQYF. The DNA for the CDR3 is TGTGCCAGTAACGGGGGGGGCTTCACAGATACGCAGTATTTT. Looking up the rest from reference TRBV19 and TRBJ2-3 gives the full variable domain: DGGITQSPKYLFRKEGQNVTLSCEQNLNHDAMYWYRQDPGQGLRLIYYSQIVNDFQKGDIAEGYSVSREKKESFPLTVTSAQKNPTAFYLCASNGGGFTDTQYFGPGTRLTVL.

This clonotype was seen repeatedly, ten times or more. The chain uses TRBV20-1 and TRBJ2-7; weak D call: TRBD2 (6 bases). Trimming took off 4 bases at V and 0 bases at J, with 16 bases between the two ends. Germline loops: CDR1 DFQATT, CDR2 SNEGSKA (reference sequence). There are 15 residues in the CDR3. CDR3 loop: CSANPAEGYSYEQYF. As DNA, the CDR3 is TGCAGTGCTAACCCGGCGGAGGGATACTCCTACGAGCAGTACTTC.

The chain recombines TRBV5-8 with TRBJ1-3, with D unresolved. The CDR3 length is 15 residues. Germline V gene sequence: CDR1 SGHTS, CDR2 YDEGEE. Trimming left V 4 bases short and J 1 base short, with 12 bases between. CDR3 loop: CASSPSSNSGNTIYF. CDR3 nucleotides: TGTGCCAGCAGCCCGTCATCTAATTCTGGAAACACCATATATTTT.

In its sample, this clonotype was seen a few times. The chain combines TRBV27 with TRBJ2-3, with TRBD2 identical over 8 bases. J lost 1 base, V lost 2 bases, and 5 bases had no gene match. This CDR3 region has 16 residues. Germline assignment: CDR1 MNHEY and CDR2 SMNVEV (reference sequence). CDR3 region: CASSLLAGGGTDTQYF. CDR3 DNA sequence: TGTGCCAGCAGTTTACTCGCGGGGGGAGGCACAGATACGCAGTATTTT.

This CDR3 reads CSVEDLEETQYF. DNA of the CDR3: TGCAGCGTTGAAGATCTGGAAGAGACCCAGTACTTC. The rearrangement uses TRBV29-1 and TRBJ2-5, with unresolved D. The CDR3 runs to 12 residues. The germline V and J ends were trimmed by 0 bases and 3 bases, with 5 bases remaining between them. Germline V lookup: CDR1 SQVTM, CDR2 ANQGSEA.

V usage is TRBV27 and J usage is TRBJ1-2; 11 bases are a match to TRBD1. Losses at the gene ends were 6 bases for V and 5 bases for J; bases not matched to a gene: 8. CDR1 is MNHEY and CDR2 is SMNVEV in the germline V gene (reference sequence). The CDR3 has 15 residues. The CDR3 DNA sequence: TGTGCCAGCAGCCCACCCGGACAGGGGGCATATGGCTACACCTTC. The encoded protein is CASSPPGQGAYGYTF.

This clonotype has only a few counts. CDR3 protein: CAGSMTGFLYNEQFF. CDR3 sequence (DNA): TGTGCCGGCTCTATGACAGGGTTCCTCTACAATGAGCAGTTCTTC. The V gene is TRBV2, the J gene TRBJ2-1; 7 nucleotides match TRBD1. Germline assignment: CDR1 SNHLY and CDR2 FYNNEI. V lost 11 bases and J lost 3; bases outside the gene matches: 13. This CDR3 region has 15 residues.

This clonotype was seen at least ten times. The V gene is TRBV12-3 or TRBV12-4, the J gene TRBJ1-4, with unresolved D. V lost 3 bases and J lost 5, with 10 bases in between. The CDR3 consists of 14 residues. This CDR3 is CASSFSGGNEKLFF. The CDR3 DNA reads TGTGCCAGCAGTTTCTCAGGTGGGAATGAAAAACTGTTTTTT.

The genes are TRBV29-1 and TRBJ1-3; 9 nucleotides match TRBD1. J was trimmed by 0 bases and V by 6 bases; bases with no gene match: 9. Per germline, CDR1 SQVTM and CDR2 ANQGSEA. The length of the CDR3 is 16 residues. The CDR3: CSVVPGQGPSGNTIYF. CDR3 nucleotides: TGCAGCGTCGTCCCGGGACAGGGACCCTCTGGAAACACCATATATTTT.

Ten or more counts support this clonotype. The chain uses TRBV7-6 and TRBJ1-5; TRBD1 matches at 7 bases. V was pared by 4 bases and J by 6 bases, with 15 bases of the junction left unmatched. CDR1 and CDR2 (germline): SGHVS, FNYEAQ. CDR3 length: 17 residues. The CDR3 sequence: CASSSLRGGGLPQPQHF. For the CDR3, the DNA is TGTGCCAGCAGCTCCCTCCGGGGAGGGGGCCTACCTCAGCCCCAGCATTTT.

This sequence joins TRBV16 and TRBJ1-1, with D possibly TRBD1 on 5 matching bases. CDR1 and CDR2 from the germline V gene are KGHSY and FQNENV. There are 14 residues in the CDR3. V lost 0 bases, J lost 1 base, and 6 bases lay in between. Here the CDR3 reads CASSQSTGNTEAFF. The CDR3 DNA sequence: TGTGCCAGCAGCCAATCCACAGGGAACACTGAAGCTTTCTTT.